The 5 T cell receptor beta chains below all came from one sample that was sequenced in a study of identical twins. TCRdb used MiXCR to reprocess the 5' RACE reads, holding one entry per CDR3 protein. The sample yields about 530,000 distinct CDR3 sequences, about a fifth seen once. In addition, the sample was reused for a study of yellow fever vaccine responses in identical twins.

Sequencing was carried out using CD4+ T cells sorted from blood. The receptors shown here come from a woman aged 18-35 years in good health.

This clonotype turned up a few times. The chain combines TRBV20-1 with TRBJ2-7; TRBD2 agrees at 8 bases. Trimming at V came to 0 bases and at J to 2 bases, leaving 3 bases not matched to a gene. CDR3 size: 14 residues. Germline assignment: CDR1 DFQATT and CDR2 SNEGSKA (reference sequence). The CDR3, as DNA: TGCAGTGCTAGAGATACTAGCGGAACCTACGAGCAGTACTTC. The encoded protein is CSARDTSGTYEQYF.

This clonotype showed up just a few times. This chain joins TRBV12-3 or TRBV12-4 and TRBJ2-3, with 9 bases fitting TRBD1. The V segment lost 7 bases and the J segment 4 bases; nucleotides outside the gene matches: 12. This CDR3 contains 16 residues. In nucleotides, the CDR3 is TGTGCCAGCAACAAGCCCGGGACAGGGTTCCCAGATACGCAGTATTTT. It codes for CASNKPGTGFPDTQYF.

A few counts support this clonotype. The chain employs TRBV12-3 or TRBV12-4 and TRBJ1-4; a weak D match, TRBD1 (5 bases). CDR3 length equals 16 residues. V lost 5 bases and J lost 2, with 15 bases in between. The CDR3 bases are TGTGCCAGCAGTCCCGCTCCAGGGTTCACTAATGAAAAACTGTTTTTT. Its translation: CASSPAPGFTNEKLFF.

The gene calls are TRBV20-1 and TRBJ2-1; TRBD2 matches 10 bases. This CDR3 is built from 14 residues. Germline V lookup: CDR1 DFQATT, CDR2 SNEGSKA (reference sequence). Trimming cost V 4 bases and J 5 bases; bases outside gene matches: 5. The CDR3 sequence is CSATRTSGNNEQFF. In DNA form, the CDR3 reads TGCAGTGCTACTCGGACTAGCGGTAACAATGAGCAGTTCTTC.

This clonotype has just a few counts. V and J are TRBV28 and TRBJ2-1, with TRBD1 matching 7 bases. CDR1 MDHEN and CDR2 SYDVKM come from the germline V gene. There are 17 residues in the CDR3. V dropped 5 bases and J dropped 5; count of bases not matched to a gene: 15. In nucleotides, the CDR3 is TGTGCCAGCAGTCCCCCCGTATCTCGGACAGGTCACAATGAGCAGTTCTTC. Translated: CASSPPVSRTGHNEQFF.